These 25 T cell receptor beta chains were sequenced from one sample in a study of blood T cell repertoires in COVID-19. The repertoire was sequenced with immunoSEQ multiplex PCR; TCRdb's copy has only in-frame clones and lacks some. The data hold about 210,000 clones, with about 91% observed a single time. Source material: PBMCs or T cells enriched from blood (not recorded which). The receptors were gathered from a woman aged 40 to 55 with acute COVID-19.

V usage is TRBV3-1 (or the pseudogene TRBV3-2) and J usage is TRBJ1-1, with 7 bases aligning to TRBD1. This CDR3 has 15 residues. Unmatched junction bases numbered 6, after V lost 3 bases and J lost 2 bases. CDR1 LGHDT and CDR2 YNNKEL come from the germline V gene (reference sequence). The CDR3 is CASSQRRDRNTEAFF. CDR3 nucleotides: TGTGCCAGCAGCCAGCGCCGGGACAGAAACACTGAAGCTTTCTTT.

The chain uses TRBV20-1 and TRBJ2-5, with D perhaps TRBD1 (5 bases). The V gene's germline CDR1 is DFQATT and CDR2 SNEGSKA (reference sequence). The ends were cut back, 3 bases at V and 4 bases at J, with 15 bases in the middle. The length of the CDR3 is 14 residues. CDR3 amino acids: CSASTGIRLETQYF. CDR3 DNA: TGCAGTGCTAGTACAGGAATCCGTTTAGAGACCCAGTACTTC.

V usage is TRBV5-1 and J usage is TRBJ2-3; TRBD2 matches 10 bases. Germline V CDR1 and CDR2: SGHRS, YFSETQ. The junction had 7 bases not matched to a gene; V was cut back by 1 base and J by 5 bases. The CDR3 consists of 16 residues. CDR3 loop: CASSLTSGRAGDTQYF. The CDR3 DNA is TGCGCCAGCAGCTTGACAAGCGGGAGGGCTGGAGATACGCAGTATTTT. The full variable domain, completed using reference TRBV5-1 and TRBJ2-3, is KAGVTQTPRYLIKTRGQQVTLSCSPISGHRSVSWYQQTPGQGLQFLFEYFSETQRNKGNFPGRFSGRQFSNSRSEMNVSTLELGDSALYLCASSLTSGRAGDTQYFGPGTRLTVL.

This chain links TRBV3-1 (or the pseudogene TRBV3-2) with TRBJ2-2; TRBD2 matches at 13 bases. The CDR3 totals 18 residues. V lost 4 bases to trimming and J lost 3 bases; unmatched junction nucleotides: 8. Germline V lookup: CDR1 LGHDT, CDR2 YNNKEL (reference sequence). CDR3 protein: CASSLSQGLAGYTGELFF. The CDR3 DNA reads as TGTGCCAGCAGCCTTTCACAGGGACTAGCGGGATACACCGGGGAGCTGTTTTTT.

The rearrangement joins TRBV2 to TRBJ2-5, with D maybe TRBD1 (5 bases). Germline CDR1 SNHLY, CDR2 FYNNEI. The CDR3 is made up of 15 amino acids. Trimming cost V 6 bases and J 2 bases, with 16 bases left between them. CDR3 protein: CASRIQALPQETQYF. CDR3 nucleotides: TGTGCCAGCAGGATACAGGCCCTTCCTCAAGAGACCCAGTACTTC.

V and J are TRBV19 and TRBJ2-7, with 7 bases fitting TRBD1. CDR1 is LNHDA and CDR2 is SQIVND in the germline V gene (reference sequence). The trim removed 8 bases at V and 0 bases at J, leaving 7 bases unmatched. The CDR3 sequence is 14 residues long. CDR3 region: CASQVPGGSYEQYF. The CDR3 DNA sequence: TGTGCCAGTCAAGTACCAGGGGGCTCCTACGAGCAGTACTTC.

The chain combines TRBV2 with TRBJ1-6; D perhaps matches TRBD1 (6 bases). This CDR3 spans 14 amino acids. The V end lost 0 bases, the J end lost 15 bases, and 15 bases lay between the germline ends. Germline lookup yields CDR1 SNHLY and CDR2 FYNNEI. The CDR3 DNA follows: TGTGCCAGCAGTGAAGCGCTTGCAGGGGCGGACCTCCACTTT. This gives the protein CASSEALAGADLHF.

The chain employs TRBV5-5 and TRBJ2-3, with 9 bases identical to TRBD1. Germline CDR1 and CDR2: SGHKS and YYEKEE (reference sequence). The V and J ends lost 5 bases and 7 bases, in that order; junction bases with no gene match: 11. The CDR3 sequence is 15 residues long. Written as DNA, the CDR3 is TGTGCCAGCAGTTTGACCGGGACAGGGTGGAATACGCAGTATTTT. Protein: CASSLTGTGWNTQYF.

The chain joins TRBV7-2 to TRBJ1-3, with D uncertain. Germline assignment: CDR1 SGHTA and CDR2 FQGNSA. The CDR3 runs 16 residues. V was shortened by 1 base and J by 2 bases, with 12 bases between the two germline ends. CDR3 amino acids: CASSLGAGGPGNTIYF. The CDR3 bases are TGTGCCAGCAGCTTAGGCGCCGGAGGTCCTGGAAACACCATATATTTT.

The chain couples TRBV19 to TRBJ1-5; possibly TRBD1 for D (6 bases). The CDR3 sequence is 16 residues long. V lost 5 bases and J lost 7, with 21 bases in between. Germline CDR1 is LNHDA and CDR2 is SQIVND (reference sequence). This CDR3 is CASSSITGSAGQPQHF. The CDR3 nucleotides are TGTGCCAGTAGTTCGATCACAGGGTCGGCTGGACAGCCCCAGCATTTT.

This clone was picked up a small number of times. V and J are TRBV18 and TRBJ1-3, with 7 positions matching TRBD1. The CDR3 totals 14 residues. Germline V lookup: CDR1 KGHSH, CDR2 LQKENI. J was trimmed by 2 bases and V by 3 bases; bases with no gene match: 1. CDR3 amino acids: CASSPTGTGNTIYF. The CDR3 DNA reads as TGTGCCAGCTCACCGACAGGGACTGGAAACACCATATATTTT.

This clone was seen only once. The chain uses TRBV10-1 and TRBJ2-2, with D unresolved. V was clipped by 3 bases and J by 5 bases, with 7 bases between them. The CDR3 length is 13 residues. Germline V gene data show CDR1 as WNHNN and CDR2 as SYGVQD (reference sequence). The CDR3 protein is CASSDHITGELFF. The CDR3 DNA sequence: TGCGCCAGCAGTGACCACATTACCGGGGAGCTGTTTTTT.

The sample holds one count of this clone. The chain couples TRBV29-1 to TRBJ1-2; 9 positions match TRBD1. The germline V gene has CDR1 SQVTM and CDR2 ANQGSEA. V dropped 7 bases and J dropped 6; count of bases not matched to a gene: 12. The length of the CDR3 is 14 residues. The DNA of the CDR3 is TGCAGCGCCTGGGGGACAGGGATCAGTGATGGCTACACCTTC. Protein: CSAWGTGISDGYTF.

The rearrangement uses TRBV7-2 and TRBJ1-1; TRBD1 is a possible D gene (5 bases). Trimming cost V 2 bases and J 11 bases, with 12 bases left between them. The CDR3 is 12 amino acids. Germline lookup yields CDR1 SGHTA and CDR2 FQGNSA. CDR3 loop: CASSLSYRQAFF. Written as DNA, the CDR3 is TGTGCCAGCAGCTTATCCTACAGGCAGGCTTTCTTT. Combining the CDR3 with reference TRBV7-2 and TRBJ1-1 gives the whole variable domain GAGVSQSPSNKVTEKGKDVELRCDPISGHTALYWYRQSLGQGLEFLIYFQGNSAPDKSGLPSDRFSAERTGGSVSTLTIQRTQQEDSAVYLCASSLSYRQAFFGQGTRLTVV.

The chain has TRBV27 and TRBJ1-2; 8 bases line up with TRBD1. The J segment lost 8 bases and the V segment lost 6 bases, leaving 14 bases of the junction unmatched. From germline, CDR1 is MNHEY and CDR2 SMNVEV (reference sequence). The CDR3 length is 15 residues. The CDR3 DNA reads TGTGCCAGCAGGCCAGGGGGCGCAAGGGGATCCGGCTACACCTTC. Translating gives CASRPGGARGSGYTF.

The chain has TRBV5-6 and TRBJ2-5, with 7 nucleotides matching TRBD1. V gave up 5 bases and J gave up 4 bases; unmatched junction bases: 8. CDR3 length: 14 residues. Germline V lookup: CDR1 SGHDT, CDR2 YYEEEE. The CDR3 region has the DNA TGTGCCAGCAGTCAGACAGGGTGGGGAGAGACCCAGTACTTC. This encodes CASSQTGWGETQYF.

The J gene is TRBJ2-3, the V gene TRBV21-1; the D call in the table, TRBD1, was not verified against the DNA. TRBV21-1 is an annotated pseudogene. CDR3 length equals 17 residues. The CDR3: CASNSKGGNSHTDTQYF. In DNA form, the CDR3 reads TGTGCCAGCAACTCAAAAGGGGGCAACTCGCACACAGATACGCAGTATTTT.

V gene TRBV11-3 combines with J gene TRBJ1-1; D gene ambiguous. The germline V and J ends were trimmed by 4 bases and 6 bases, with 18 bases remaining between them. Germline CDR1 is SGHNT and CDR2 is YENEEA. This CDR3 contains 15 residues. CDR3 loop: CASSSRAGFGAEAFF. CDR3 coding DNA: TGTGCCAGCAGCTCGCGAGCCGGGTTCGGAGCTGAAGCTTTCTTT.

This clone was found a few times. CDR3 residues: CASSPREGGTNTEAFF. The CDR3 region has the DNA TGTGCCAGCTCACCCCGGGAAGGAGGGACGAACACTGAAGCTTTCTTT. The chain links TRBV18 to TRBJ1-1; D is possibly TRBD1 (5 bases). Trimming stripped 3 bases from V and 1 base from J, with 15 bases between. The germline CDR1 and CDR2 sequences are KGHSH and LQKENI. This CDR3 is 16 amino acids long.

V usage is TRBV7-8 and J usage is TRBJ2-3; TRBD2 might be the D (5 bases). The CDR3 contains 15 residues. V was trimmed by 2 bases and J by 3 bases, leaving 12 bases between them. Germline lookup yields CDR1 SGHVS and CDR2 FQNEAQ. DNA of the CDR3: TGTGCCAGCAGCTTACGGCGGGCCGGGACAGATACGCAGTATTTT. This translates into CASSLRRAGTDTQYF.

The J gene is TRBJ1-1, the V gene TRBV2; TRBD1 matches 8 bases. Losses at the gene ends were 2 bases for V and 6 bases for J; bases not matched to a gene: 14. CDR1 and CDR2 from the germline V gene are SNHLY and FYNNEI. The CDR3 is made up of 17 amino acids. CDR3 nucleotide sequence: TGTGCCAGCAGTGAATGGGAGACAGGGGCGCAGGGGGCTGAAGCTTTCTTT. This codes for CASSEWETGAQGAEAFF.

The J gene is TRBJ2-7, the V gene TRBV5-3; 9 nucleotides match TRBD2. TRBV5-3 is annotated as an ORF whose role is uncertain. Trimming took 3 bases from V and 2 from J; bases not matched to a gene: 3. This CDR3 spans 14 amino acids. CDR3 DNA sequence: TGTGCCAGAAGCTCGACTAGCGGACCCTACGAGCAGTACGTC. It codes for CARSSTSGPYEQYV.

The chain carries TRBV2 and TRBJ2-1, with TRBD1 as a possible D gene (8 bases). The CDR3 covers 14 residues. In germline, CDR1 is SNHLY, CDR2 FYNNEI. With 6 bases removed from V and 3 bases from J, the gap between germline ends came to 12 bases. The CDR3 DNA follows: TGTGCCAGCAGCAACAGGGGGGGCTACAATGAGCAGTTCTTC. Translating it yields CASSNRGGYNEQFF.

The chain couples TRBV2 to TRBJ2-1, with 9 bases identical to TRBD2. CDR1 and CDR2 from the germline V gene are SNHLY and FYNNEI. J gave up 0 bases and V 6 bases, and 9 bases lay outside the gene matches. CDR3 length: 17 amino acids. The CDR3, as DNA: TGTGCCAGCAGCCGCTATCAAGCGGGGGGCTCCTACAATGAGCAGTTCTTC. Translation: CASSRYQAGGSYNEQFF.

The J gene is TRBJ1-1, the V gene TRBV9; D call uncertain. Trimming stripped 3 bases from V and 2 bases from J, with 11 bases between. The CDR3 has 14 amino acids. Germline CDR1 reads SGDLS; CDR2 reads YYNGEE. The CDR3: CASSAREGNTEAFF. Written as DNA, the CDR3 is TGTGCCAGCAGCGCCCGGGAGGGCAACACTGAAGCTTTCTTT.